This TCR beta chain was observed in a study of control samples from healthy donors and cancer patients. The CDR3 length is 14 residues. With 4 bases clipped from V and 6 bases from J, the junction kept 6 bases outside the gene matches. CDR1 is SGHTA and CDR2 is FQGNSA in the germline V gene. The method was immunoSEQ multiplex PCR; TCRdb's version includes in-frame clones alone and lacks a portion of them. Of more than 110,000 clones listed, roughly nine tenths were seen once; the top ten hold roughly 8.7%. The chain is built from TRBV7-2 and TRBJ2-7; 10 bases align to TRBD1. The TCR originated in a woman aged 25 to 39 in good health. Sequencing used blood. The CDR3 reads CASSSRTGGREQYF. In DNA form, the CDR3 reads TGTGCCAGCAGCTCTCGGACAGGGGGGCGCGAGCAGTACTTC.